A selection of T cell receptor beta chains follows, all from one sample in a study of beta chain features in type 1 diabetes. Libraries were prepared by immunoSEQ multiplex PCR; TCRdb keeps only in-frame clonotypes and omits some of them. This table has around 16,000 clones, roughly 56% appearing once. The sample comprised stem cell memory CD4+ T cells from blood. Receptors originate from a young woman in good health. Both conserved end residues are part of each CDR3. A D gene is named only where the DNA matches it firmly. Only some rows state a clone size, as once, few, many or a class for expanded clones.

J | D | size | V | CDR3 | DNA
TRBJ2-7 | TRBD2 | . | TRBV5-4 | CASSLGGLLLSYEQYF | TGTGCCAGCAGCTTGGGGGGACTACTTCTCTCCTACGAGCAGTACTTC
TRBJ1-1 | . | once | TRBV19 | CASRVGRVNTEAFF | TGTGCCAGTAGGGTCGGCCGGGTGAACACTGAAGCTTTCTTT
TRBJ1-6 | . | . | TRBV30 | CAWSQQGGSPLHF | TGTGCCTGGAGTCAACAGGGCGGTTCACCCCTCCACTTT
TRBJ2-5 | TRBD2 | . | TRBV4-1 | CASSQEAGGRGLVGPERETQYF | TGCGCCAGCAGCCAAGAGGCGGGTGGGAGGGGACTAGTAGGCCCTGAGAGGGAGACCCAGTACTTC
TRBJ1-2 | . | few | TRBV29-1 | CSVGLGQPTHGYTF | TGCAGCGTTGGACTTGGACAACCGACTCATGGCTACACCTTC
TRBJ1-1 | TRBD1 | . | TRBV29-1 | CSGVQGRTEAFF | TGCAGCGGCGTACAGGGGCGAACTGAAGCTTTCTTT
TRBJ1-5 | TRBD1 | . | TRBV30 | CAWSLGRGNQPQHF | TGTGCCTGGAGTCTGGGCAGGGGGAATCAGCCCCAGCATTTT
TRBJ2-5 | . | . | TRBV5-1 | CASRKETLTQYF | TGCGCCAGCAGGAAAGAGACACTGACCCAGTACTTC
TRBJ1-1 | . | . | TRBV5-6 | CASSSPSTGGTEAFF | TGTGCCAGCAGCTCCCCTTCGACGGGGGGCACTGAAGCTTTCTTT
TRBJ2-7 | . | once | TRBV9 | CASSIAGTRTYEQYF | TGTGCCAGCAGCATAGCAGGGACACGAACCTACGAGCAGTACTTC
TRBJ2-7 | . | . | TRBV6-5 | CASSYQPRHSYEQYF | TGTGCCAGCAGTTATCAGCCCAGGCACTCCTACGAGCAGTACTTC
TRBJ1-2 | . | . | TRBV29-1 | CSAAGEGYTF | TGCAGCGCCGCAGGGGAAGGCTACACCTTC